Ten or more counts support the clone carrying this TCR beta chain. What it recognizes is unknown. Each CDR3 protein gets one entry after TCRdb re-called the RACE reads with MiXCR. This sample has around 380,000 distinct CDR3 sequences, with around 4.8% found just once. Time point given: patch test 1, 2 weeks after DPC sensitization. Treatment defined: therapeutic diphenylcyclopropenone sensitization with weekly scalp DPC. This sample was included in a study of human T cells and chemical hapten exposure. Study-wide results and caveats: While controls formed fewer of them, expanded TCRs formed significantly more large CDR3 similarity clusters. TCRs at a frequency above 1 in 1000 stayed unchanged with DPC sensitization.

The junction had 4 bases not matched to a gene; V was cut back by 5 bases and J by 7 bases. Germline V lookup: CDR1 MNHNS, CDR2 SASEGT. The CDR3 is 14 amino acids. The chain joins TRBV6-1 to TRBJ1-5, with TRBD1 matching over 11 bases. This clonotype was obtained from a woman aged 50 to 65 with alopecia areata. Some clones in this sample may be carry-over from other donors' samples. The input for sequencing was whole blood, taken in connection with sensitization to the hapten diphenylcyclopropenone (DPC). CDR3: CASSKGQGGQPQHF. CDR3 nucleotides: TGTGCCAGCAGTAAGGGACAGGGGGGACAGCCCCAGCATTTT.